This is a list of T cell receptor beta chains from one sample in a study of blood T cell repertoires in COVID-19. Here immunoSEQ multiplex PCR was the method, and the copy in TCRdb shows in-frame clones only, minus some. The sample holds 45,000 to 50,000 clones; 75% to 90% are singletons and the top ten take over 7%. Material: peripheral blood. Source of these receptors: a man in his sixties with active COVID-19. The CDR3 runs from the conserved cysteine through the conserved F or W. The D gene is left open where the match is weak. Where a row states a size, it is once, few, many or the class of an expanded clone; other rows omit it.

CDR3aa | CDR3nt | abundance | v_gene | d_gene | j_gene
CASSLTLNGNTIYF | TGTGCCAGCAGCCTCACACTAAACGGAAACACCATATATTTT | few | TRBV9 | . | TRBJ1-3
CASSQGWAGGGYTIYF | TGCGCCAGCAGCCAAGGATGGGCAGGGGGAGGATACACCATATATTTT | few | TRBV4-1 | TRBD1 | TRBJ1-3
CASSFHGRGRDTQYF | TGTGCCAGCAGCTTTCATGGGAGGGGTCGGGATACGCAGTATTTT | . | TRBV7-2 | TRBD2 | TRBJ2-3
CASGDILLSGNTIYF | TGCGCCAGCGGGGACATTTTATTATCTGGAAACACCATATATTTT | . | TRBV10-2 | . | TRBJ1-3
CASSIRGGSEAFF | TGTGCCAGTAGTATTCGGGGGGGCTCTGAAGCTTTCTTT | . | TRBV19 | . | TRBJ1-1
CAWSRGYEQYF | TGTGCCTGGAGTCGGGGTTACGAGCAGTACTTC | . | TRBV30 | . | TRBJ2-7
CASSNWQGGKTGELFF | TGTGCCAGTAGTAATTGGCAGGGTGGAAAAACCGGGGAGCTGTTTTTT | once | TRBV19 | . | TRBJ2-2
CASTDRVQETQYF | TGTGCCAGCACCGACAGGGTCCAGGAGACCCAGTACTTC | once | TRBV5-6 | TRBD1 | TRBJ2-5
CASSNDRTVVNYGYTF | TGTGCCAGCAGTAACGACAGGACAGTTGTTAACTATGGCTACACCTTC | . | TRBV27 | . | TRBJ1-2
CASSSGSEQYF | TGCGCCAGCAGTTCAGGTTCCGAGCAGTACTTC | . | TRBV5-1 | . | TRBJ2-7
CASSPLGRLNTGELFF | TGTGCCAGCAGCCCCCTGGGGCGACTTAACACCGGGGAGCTGTTTTTT | . | TRBV7-2 | . | TRBJ2-2
CASINQGKGAGTEAFF | TGTGCCAGCATCAACCAGGGGAAGGGGGCGGGTACTGAAGCTTTCTTT | . | TRBV6-6 | TRBD1 | TRBJ1-1
CASSQVLPGLAGNNEQFF | TGCGCCAGCAGCCAAGTTCTTCCGGGACTAGCGGGAAACAATGAGCAGTTCTTC | . | TRBV4-1 | TRBD2 | TRBJ2-1
CASSIVAGGEIYNEQFF | TGTGCCAGTAGTATAGTAGCAGGGGGCGAAATATACAATGAGCAGTTCTTC | . | TRBV19 | TRBD1 | TRBJ2-1
CASSSPVRSDTQYF | TGTGCCAGCAGCTCCCCCGTGCGGTCAGATACGCAGTATTTT | . | TRBV7-9 | . | TRBJ2-3
CASSLGITGELFF | TGTGCCAGCAGCTTAGGTATCACCGGGGAGCTGTTTTTT | . | TRBV11-3 | . | TRBJ2-2
CASSRHNYEQYF | TGTGCCAGCTCCAGACACAACTACGAGCAGTACTTC | . | TRBV6-5 | . | TRBJ2-7
CASSYSGGLREKLFF | TGTGCCAGCAGTTACTCAGGGGGATTGAGGGAAAAACTGTTTTTT | . | TRBV6-5 | . | TRBJ1-4
CASSPSQGELTEAFF | TGTGCCAGCTCACCTTCTCAGGGGGAGCTGACTGAAGCTTTCTTT | . | TRBV18 | TRBD1 | TRBJ1-1
CASSGLSENSPLHF | TGTGCCAGCTCCGGACTCTCTGAAAATTCACCCCTCCACTTT | once | TRBV18 | . | TRBJ1-6
CASSIEWGRGLNQPQHF | TGTGCCAGTAGTATAGAGTGGGGCAGGGGCCTCAATCAGCCCCAGCATTTT | . | TRBV19 | . | TRBJ1-5
CASSLRGLAGNTGELFF | TGTGCCAGCAGCTTGAGAGGACTAGCGGGGAACACCGGGGAGCTGTTTTTT | . | TRBV5-5 | TRBD2 | TRBJ2-2
CATSVGQGNTGELFF | TGTGCCACCAGCGTTGGACAGGGTAACACCGGGGAGCTGTTTTTT | . | TRBV15 | TRBD1 | TRBJ2-2
CASSFGQFSTDTQYF | TGTGCCAGCAGCTTCGGACAGTTCAGCACAGATACGCAGTATTTT | once | TRBV11-1 | . | TRBJ2-3
CASSLAVNSGAFF | TGTGCCAGCAGCTTAGCTGTGAACTCAGGAGCTTTCTTT | . | TRBV7-3 | . | TRBJ1-1
CSVLTGLNTGELFF | TGCAGCGTTCTGACGGGGTTGAACACCGGGGAGCTGTTTTTT | few | TRBV29-1 | . | TRBJ2-2
CASSSDRDQETQYF | TGTGCCAGCAGCTCTGACAGGGACCAAGAGACCCAGTACTTC | . | TRBV7-9 | TRBD1 | TRBJ2-5
CAWRKGAAGNSPLHF | TGTGCCTGGCGAAAAGGGGCAGCGGGCAATTCACCCCTCCACTTT | . | TRBV30 | . | TRBJ1-6
CAISEIGYEQYF | TGTGCCATCAGTGAAATCGGCTACGAGCAGTACTTC | few | TRBV10-3 | . | TRBJ2-7
CASRVAGSGANVLTF | TGTGCCAGCAGGGTAGCAGGGTCTGGGGCCAACGTCCTGACTTTC | . | TRBV5-4 | . | TRBJ2-6
CASSSSPVSTGELFF | TGTGCCAGCAGTTCATCCCCGGTCTCGACCGGGGAGCTGTTTTTT | . | TRBV6-2/TRBV6-3 | . | TRBJ2-2
CASSPLEGTGVGYTF | TGTGCCAGCAGCCCACTAGAAGGGACAGGGGTTGGCTACACCTTC | . | TRBV4-2 | TRBD1 | TRBJ1-2
CASSPWQGAYNEQFF | TGTGCCAGCTCACCATGGCAGGGGGCCTACAATGAGCAGTTCTTC | . | TRBV18 | TRBD1 | TRBJ2-1
CASSSPLGDRKSKNIQYF | TGTGCCAGCAGTTCCCCCCTAGGGGACAGGAAATCCAAAAACATTCAGTACTTC | . | TRBV28 | TRBD1 | TRBJ2-4
CASSLGLSYTDTQYF | TGTGCCAGCAGCTTAGGCCTCTCCTACACAGATACGCAGTATTTT | few | TRBV7-8 | . | TRBJ2-3